The next 21 T cell receptor beta chains were all read from a single sample in a study of T cells after yellow fever vaccination (dated by TCRdb to between 2018 and 2020). This specimen's treatment or condition label, per the study, means: live attenuated yellow fever vaccine strain. Library prep was done by 5' RACE. Sequenced using an Illumina HiSeq 2500. TCRdb reprocessed the public reads (quality trimming at Q25 with fastp, clone calling with MiXCR) and kept in-frame beta chains. Every CDR3 protein is listed once, alongside the most common genes and DNA of its rows. For this sample the table gives under 300,000 distinct CDR3 sequences, of which about 7% were detected only once. The top ten clones comprise 0.65% to 0.9% of the sample. This material consisted of CD4+ T cells sorted from PBMCs, taken 15 days after the yellow fever booster vaccination. These receptors came from a man aged 25-45 years who received the YFV17D yellow fever vaccine.

This clonotype was observed many times. This chain connects TRBV5-1 to TRBJ2-7, with 8 bases lining up with TRBD1. The germline gives CDR1 SGHRS, CDR2 YFSETQ. Trimming removed 4 bases from V and 3 bases from J; junction bases left unmatched: 6. This CDR3 contains 14 residues. This chain's CDR3 is CASSEGTGYYEQYF. The CDR3 DNA follows: TGCGCCAGCAGCGAAGGGACAGGATACTACGAGCAGTACTTC.

This clonotype was seen many times. V and J are TRBV20-1 and TRBJ2-2; D possibly corresponds to TRBD1 (5 bases). This CDR3 spans 13 amino acids. The germline V gene encodes CDR1 DFQATT and CDR2 SNEGSKA (reference sequence). Between the trimmed V and J ends, which lost 1 base and 6 bases, there was a span of 9 bases. The CDR3: CSARGQIPGELFF. CDR3 DNA: TGCAGTGCTAGAGGACAGATTCCCGGGGAGCTGTTTTTT.

This clonotype was counted ten times or more. The chain combines TRBV6-1 with TRBJ2-7, with TRBD2 matching 7 bases. This CDR3 has 15 amino acids. V lost 5 bases to trimming and J lost 3 bases; unmatched junction nucleotides: 10. Germline CDR1 reads MNHNS; CDR2 reads SASEGT. CDR3 coding DNA: TGTGCCAGCAGTCAACTTGGGACTATGATCTACGAGCAGTACTTC. It translates to CASSQLGTMIYEQYF.

The V gene is TRBV5-1, the J gene TRBJ2-3, with 13 bases that match TRBD2. V shed 6 bases and J 5 bases; nucleotides not matched to a gene: 6. The germline CDR1 and CDR2 sequences are SGHRS and YFSETQ. This CDR3 has 15 residues. For the CDR3, the DNA is TGCGCCAGCACCGGACTAGCGGGAGTTGTAGATACGCAGTATTTT. Amino acid sequence: CASTGLAGVVDTQYF.

CDR3 sequence: CASSYSSAVKNTEAFF. CDR3 DNA sequence: TGTGCCAGCAGTTACTCCTCCGCCGTTAAGAACACTGAAGCTTTCTTT. The chain links TRBV6-5 to TRBJ1-1; D gene uncertain. Germline V gene data show CDR1 as MNHEY and CDR2 as SVGAGI. The CDR3 loop spans 16 amino acids. The ends were cut back, 0 bases at V and 1 base at J, with 12 bases in the middle.

The table lists this clonotype with a few counts. The CDR3 DNA sequence: TGTGCCATCAGGGACAGGGATTATAATGAGCAGTTCTTC. Amino acids: CAIRDRDYNEQFF. V usage is TRBV10-3 and J usage is TRBJ2-1, with 8 positions matching TRBD1. Germline CDR1 reads ENHRY; CDR2 reads SYGVKD. The CDR3 runs to 13 residues. V lost 6 bases, J lost 7 bases, and 5 bases stayed unmatched.

At least ten counts were recorded for this clonotype. The chain carries TRBV2 and TRBJ2-3, with D possibly being TRBD2 (6 bases). V lost 4 bases and J 1 base, leaving 12 bases between the germline ends. This CDR3 region has 15 residues. Germline V gives CDR1 SNHLY, CDR2 FYNNEI. The CDR3 spells CASSVGGSGTDTQYF. CDR3 sequence (DNA): TGTGCCAGCAGTGTGGGGGGAAGTGGCACAGATACGCAGTATTTT.

This clonotype turned up a few times. J is TRBJ2-7 and V is TRBV2, with D perhaps TRBD2 (6 bases). Germline values: CDR1 SNHLY, CDR2 FYNNEI. V dropped 6 bases and J dropped 6 bases, with 15 bases sitting between them. The CDR3 spans 13 residues. In DNA, the CDR3 is TGTGCCAGCAGAATACCCTCCGGGGGCGAGCAGTACTTC. Translation: CASRIPSGGEQYF.

This clonotype was seen more than once but under ten times. The rearrangement links TRBV7-2 to TRBJ2-7; maybe TRBD2 (6 bases). The CDR3 totals 15 residues. Germline values: CDR1 SGHTA, CDR2 FQGNSA. The V end was cut by 4 bases, the J end by 0 bases, with 13 bases between. CDR3 in DNA: TGTGCCAGCAGCTGGAGACTAGGAGGCTCCTACGAGCAGTACTTC. It specifies CASSWRLGGSYEQYF. Full variable domain (remainder filled in from reference TRBV7-2 and TRBJ2-7): GAGVSQSPSNKVTEKGKDVELRCDPISGHTALYWYRQSLGQGLEFLIYFQGNSAPDKSGLPSDRFSAERTGGSVSTLTIQRTQQEDSAVYLCASSWRLGGSYEQYFGPGTRLTVT.

This clonotype is termed medium-sized. J is TRBJ2-2 and V is TRBV7-3; no reliable D call. Trimming pared 3 bases from V and 3 bases from J, leaving 2 bases between. CDR1 SGHTA and CDR2 FQGTGA come from the germline V gene. This CDR3 is built from 12 residues. The CDR3 DNA is TGTGCCAGCAGCTTGGACACCGGGGAGCTGTTTTTT. It is translated as CASSLDTGELFF.

This chain links TRBV7-2 with TRBJ2-3; 14 bases fit TRBD2. This CDR3 region has 16 residues. Germline loops: CDR1 SGHTA, CDR2 FQGNSA. Germline trimming cut 4 bases from V and 9 bases from J; bases unmatched to any gene: 9. The CDR3 loop is CASSSRLAGGGWTQYF. Here the CDR3 DNA reads TGTGCCAGCAGCTCTCGACTAGCGGGAGGGGGCTGGACGCAGTATTTT.

This rearrangement joins TRBV27 to TRBJ2-1; D remains unclear. V was pared by 6 bases and J by 9 bases, with 12 bases between. Looked up from germline, CDR1 is MNHEY and CDR2 is SMNVEV (reference sequence). The CDR3 is 12 amino acids. The CDR3: CASSPGYVEQFF. The CDR3 coding sequence is TGTGCCAGCAGCCCCGGTTATGTTGAGCAGTTCTTC.

This clonotype has more than one count but fewer than ten. The rearrangement joins TRBV10-1 to TRBJ1-1; 7 nucleotides line up with TRBD1. The trim removed 4 bases at V and 1 base at J, leaving 3 bases unmatched. Germline V gene lookup returns CDR1 WNHNN and CDR2 SYGVQD (reference sequence). This CDR3 has 14 amino acids. CDR3 bases: TGCGCCAGCAGTGGGACAGGAACGAACACTGAAGCTTTCTTT. Translating gives CASSGTGTNTEAFF.

Only a few counts were recorded for this clonotype. V usage is TRBV27 and J usage is TRBJ2-1; D possibly corresponds to TRBD2 (6 bases). Trimming shortened V by 0 bases and J by 1 base, and 16 bases separated the two germline ends. The length of the CDR3 is 18 residues. Germline loops: CDR1 MNHEY, CDR2 SMNVEV (reference sequence). CDR3 nucleotides: TGTGCCAGCAGTTTATCGAAACGGGAGCGACTATCCTACAATGAGCAGTTCTTC. It encodes CASSLSKRERLSYNEQFF.

This clonotype was found many times. V is TRBV5-1 and J is TRBJ1-5, with 8 bases that match TRBD1. This CDR3 spans 14 amino acids. Germline V CDR1 and CDR2: SGHRS, YFSETQ. The V segment lost 3 bases and the J segment 7 bases; nucleotides outside the gene matches: 6. CDR3 sequence reads: CASSYTGGAQPQHF. DNA of the CDR3: TGCGCCAGCAGCTACACAGGGGGAGCACAGCCCCAGCATTTT.

The chain has TRBV12-3 or TRBV12-4 and TRBJ1-4; tentative D call: TRBD1 (6 bases). V lost 3 bases, J lost 5 bases, and 10 bases lay in between. The CDR3 runs to 14 residues. The CDR3 coding sequence is TGTGCCAGCAGTTTTCGTAGGGGGAATGAAAAACTGTTTTTT. This translates into CASSFRRGNEKLFF.

The sample holds many counts of this clonotype. V gene TRBV20-1 combines with J gene TRBJ2-7, with D tentatively TRBD1 or TRBD2 (5 bases each). The CDR3 runs 13 residues. Looked up from germline, CDR1 is DFQATT and CDR2 is SNEGSKA (reference sequence). V shed 5 bases and J shed 2 bases, with 13 bases lying between them. The CDR3 spells CSASGRTAYEQYF. Here the CDR3 DNA reads TGCAGTGCTTCGGGACGCACAGCCTACGAGCAGTACTTC.

This clonotype was detected a few times. The genes are TRBV9 and TRBJ2-7; 10 bases align to TRBD1. Germline lookup yields CDR1 SGDLS and CDR2 YYNGEE. This CDR3 comprises 15 residues. After removal of 3 bases from V and 5 bases from J, the junction contained 8 bases not matched to a gene. CDR3 region: CASSEGQGIWDEQYF. The CDR3 coding sequence is TGTGCCAGCAGCGAGGGACAGGGGATCTGGGACGAGCAGTACTTC.

This clonotype has only a few counts. The rearrangement links TRBV7-9 to TRBJ2-2, with 7 bases fitting TRBD2. The V segment lost 5 bases and the J segment 4 bases; nucleotides outside the gene matches: 10. This CDR3 spans 16 amino acids. Germline CDR1 is SEHNR and CDR2 is FQNEAQ (reference sequence). CDR3 in amino acids: CASSREAGVSTGELFF. The CDR3 DNA reads TGTGCCAGCAGCCGGGAGGCGGGAGTGAGCACCGGGGAGCTGTTTTTT.

As concerns this clonotype: A read error may account for a junction end that differs from germline. The CDR3 nucleotides read TGTGCCAGCTCACCTAGCCGGGACAGGCCTTATGGCCACACCTTC. Protein product: CASSPSRDRPYGHTF. The rearrangement uses TRBV18 and TRBJ1-2; 8 nucleotides match TRBD1. CDR1 is KGHSH, CDR2 LQKENI, per germline. This CDR3 comprises 15 residues. The entire variable domain, with the rest obtained from reference TRBV18 and TRBJ1-2, is as follows: NAGVMQNPRHLVRRRGQEARLRCSPMKGHSHVYWYRQLPEEGLKFMVYLQKENIIDESGMPKERFSAEFPKEGPSILRIQQVVRGDSAAYFCASSPSRDRPYGHTFGSGTRLTVV.

This chain joins TRBV28 and TRBJ1-1, with D unresolved. Germline CDR1 reads MDHEN; CDR2 reads SYDVKM. V lost 6 bases and J lost 9, with 20 bases in between. The CDR3 length is 14 residues. This CDR3 is CASSLPPGTVKAFF. The DNA of the CDR3 is TGTGCCAGCAGCCTTCCACCTGGAACGGTTAAAGCTTTCTTT.